The clone carrying this TCR beta chain appeared a few times. Antigen specificity is unknown. The cDNA had a unique molecular identifier and a template-switch universal primer site. TCRdb used MiXCR to reprocess the 5' RACE reads, holding one entry per CDR3 protein. This sample has about 550,000 distinct CDR3 sequences; about a fifth occur once, and the top ten carry approximately 0.49%. These data come from a study of identical twins. Per the germline V gene, CDR1 is SGHRS and CDR2 is YFSETQ. The CDR3 totals 13 residues. The junction had 5 bases not matched to a gene; V was cut back by 6 bases and J by 6 bases. General study results and limits: It was out-of-frame TCR alpha sharing in monozygotic twins that models underestimated.

The same data also contributed to another study, on yellow fever vaccine responses in identical twins.

This clonotype was sampled from a woman between 18 and 29 years old in good health. What was sequenced was CD4+ T cells sorted from blood. This chain joins TRBV5-1 and TRBJ2-1, with TRBD2 matching 8 bases. The CDR3 DNA follows: TGCGCCAGCACCTACGGGGGGGGCAATGAGCAGTTCTTC. It is translated as CASTYGGGNEQFF.